This TCR beta chain was profiled in a study of regulatory T cells in long-lasting Graves disease (dated by TCRdb to the early 2020s). About the study as a whole: Patients with newly diagnosed Graves' disease had been on antithyroid drugs for under 3 months. A total of roughly 35 samples were covered by TCR sequencing, comprising approximately 13 persistent and 20 or so newly diagnosed Graves' disease patients. The study took place in China and was registered as a clinical trial. Persistent Graves' disease patients were compared with newly diagnosed Graves' disease patients by peripheral blood TCR sequencing and RNA sequencing. General study outcomes and caveats: The authors noted that the small sample size was a limitation that may lower accuracy. Sequencing and analysis were restricted to the TCR beta chain. Persistent patients shared more public clonotypes among themselves (2,741) than newly diagnosed patients did (more than 950). Persistent Graves' disease patients showed lower TCR Shannon entropy and fewer highly expanded clones than newly diagnosed patients, suggesting clonal expansion. Only peripheral blood was studied, because thyroid tissue, the primary lesion, was inaccessible.

Library method: multiplex PCR. Sequencing instrument: Illumina HiSeq 4000. CDR3 regions were amplified by Arm-PCR with iRepertoire HTBI primers to construct TCR beta libraries. Gel purification was performed on PCR products prior to sequencing. In the paper's pipeline: Gene usage analysis of CDR3 amino acid clonotypes relied on the 60 or so TRBV and about 15 TRBJ segments identified across samples. COPE and FqMerger were used to merge filtered high-quality paired reads into contigs. BLAST was used to align contigs to IMGT TRBV, TRBD and TRBJ reference genes, with CDR3 defined following IMGT. Any clonotype with a frequency above 0.1% was classified as a highly expanded clone. Shannon entropy was used to measure repertoire diversity, and the Gini coefficient was used to measure V-J evenness. Public clonotypes were defined as clonotypes shared by more than one individual. TCRdb reprocessing: public reads trimmed at Q25 with fastp, clones called with MiXCR, in-frame beta chains kept. Each record represents a unique CDR3 protein, reported with the most common genes and DNA among its rows. These V and J calls are TCRdb output, not the study's own analysis. The sample has around 500,000 distinct CDR3 sequences on record, approximately 16% of them singletons. Jointly, the top ten make up 20% to 30% of the sample.

Per the publication, the time point label means: newly diagnosed GD, antithyroid drugs for less than 3 months. For both TCR sequencing and RNA sequencing, RNA was extracted from PBMCs using TRIzol. Graves' disease was diagnosed according to American Thyroid Association guidelines. Patients were recruited from an endocrinology department in Xi'an, China. From each patient, around 9 milliliters of peripheral blood was collected into an EDTA anticoagulant tube. Ficoll Paque Plus density gradient separation was used to isolate PBMCs, and no further T cell sorting was performed. An Agilent 2100 Bioanalyzer and agarose gel were used to assess RNA quality, and a NanoDrop 2000 was used to measure RNA concentration. In the case of this clonotype: Its specific antigen is unknown. Per-base qualities were not stored, and no clone one base away is much larger.

The data were also submitted as part of a second study, on T cells in Graves' hyperthyroidism and ophthalmopathy. As the second study states: Graves' hyperthyroidism was defined as stable when no progression to ophthalmopathy occurred over 18 months of follow-up. Hyperthyroidism patients were newly diagnosed, had a disease duration of under 2 months, and were aged 18 to 65 years. Exclusion was applied to patients with uncontrolled infections, other autoimmune diseases, pregnancy or lactation. Diagnoses were based on clinical symptoms, serum thyroxine and TRAb, thyroid ultrasound and orbital computed tomography. For the first round of RT-PCR on the TCR CDR3, the HTBI primer set was used together with the Qiagen OneStep RT-PCR kit. Most expanded thyroid clonotypes (frequency above 0.001) were also detected in blood, suggesting blood repertoires may reflect thyroid immune responses. In cross-validation, a model built on a 13 V-J signature told ophthalmopathy apart from stable hyperthyroidism with 85% to 90% sensitivity and roughly 81% specificity, and in testing the same model reached 80%/75%. In validation, the model predicted progression to ophthalmopathy with approximately 70% sensitivity and around 72% specificity, a median of around 6.6 months before onset. TCR V-J signatures able to tell the groups apart were searched for in a discovery cohort of 100 patients, of whom under 45 had Graves' ophthalmopathy and under 65 had stable Graves' hyperthyroidism. Whether ophthalmopathy could be predicted prospectively was tested in an independent validation cohort made up of roughly 20 hyperthyroidism patients plus 17 patients who later progressed to ophthalmopathy. The approximately 98 discovery patients were randomly divided into training and test sets at a 7:3 ratio. The study also compared thyroid tissue and blood T-cell repertoires from roughly six Graves' hyperthyroidism patients. After sampling, hyperthyroidism patients received methimazole starting at 30 mg daily, and ophthalmopathy patients received high-dose intravenous methylprednisolone. Libraries were constructed in a second round of multiplex PCR, after which size selection and purification were carried out. The libraries were sequenced on an Illumina HiSeq2000 using paired-end 100 bp reads. SOAPnuke was used to process the raw data, throwing out any read that contained adapters or uncalled bases, had a mean Phred below 15, or lacked an exact constant-primer or identifier match. COPE v1.2.5 was used to merge the high-quality paired reads, and each unique nucleotide sequence was defined as a clonotype. Clonotypes were aligned to IMGT TRBV, TRBD and TRBJ reference segments using MiTCR v1.1. Analysis was restricted to V-J combinations with a frequency above 0.0001, which covered 99.2% of repertoires. A TCS score was defined as the ratio of F50 (clonal expansion) to E x V (chaos), with BLOSUM62-based TCRdist applied between CDR3 peptides within each V-J. Welch's t-statistics and random forest reduced 500 to 650 V-J features to around 14, which were used in a naive Bayes classifier (R e1071). No statistical method was used to fix the sample size in advance, and group allocation was not hidden from the investigators. The paper describes TCR Vbeta CDR3 sequencing of 135 peripheral blood samples, made up of roughly 40 ophthalmopathy patients, around 78 hyperthyroidism patients and about 17 progressor patients.

Specimen: peripheral blood mononuclear cells (PBMCs), collected at new diagnosis, from a patient treated with antithyroid drugs. The TCR comes from a woman aged 35-60 years with Graves disease. Donor details come from another sample of the same person, matched by shared clones.

The DNA sequence reads TGTGCCAGCAGCTTGGACCCTACGGTTTACGAGCAGTACTTC. This sequence encodes CASSLDPTVYEQYF. The receptor chain draws on TRBV5-6 and TRBJ2-7, with the D gene call left open. Inclusive of the bounding cysteine and phenylalanine, the CDR3 is 14 residues long. Only the CDR3 part of the read is kept: 42 bases, read in frame from the first base. Cut back by 0 bases and 4 bases, the V and J ends lie 11 bases apart. CDR1 and CDR2, per the germline V gene, are SGHDT and YYEEEE.